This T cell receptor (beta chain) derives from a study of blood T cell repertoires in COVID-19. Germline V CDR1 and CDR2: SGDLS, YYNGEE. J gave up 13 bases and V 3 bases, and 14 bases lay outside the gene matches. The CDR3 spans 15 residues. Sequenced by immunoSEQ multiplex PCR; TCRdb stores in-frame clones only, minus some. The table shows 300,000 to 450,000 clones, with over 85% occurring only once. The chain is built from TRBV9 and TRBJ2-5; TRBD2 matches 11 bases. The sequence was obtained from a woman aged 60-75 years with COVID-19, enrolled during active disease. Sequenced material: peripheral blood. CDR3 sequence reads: CASSEGDGVAGGPYF. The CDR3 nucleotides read TGTGCCAGCAGCGAGGGAGACGGGGTAGCGGGGGGGCCGTACTTC.